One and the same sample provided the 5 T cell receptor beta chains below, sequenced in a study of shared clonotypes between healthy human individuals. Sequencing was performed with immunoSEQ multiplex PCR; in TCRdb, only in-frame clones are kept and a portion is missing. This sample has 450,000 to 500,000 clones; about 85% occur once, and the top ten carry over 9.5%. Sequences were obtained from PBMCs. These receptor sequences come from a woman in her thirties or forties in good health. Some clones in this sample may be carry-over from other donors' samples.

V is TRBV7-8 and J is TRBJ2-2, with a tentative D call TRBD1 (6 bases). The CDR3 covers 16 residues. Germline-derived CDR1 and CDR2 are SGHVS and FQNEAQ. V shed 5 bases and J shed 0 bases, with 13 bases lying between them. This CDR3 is CASSIRQAANTGELFF. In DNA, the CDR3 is TGTGCCAGCAGCATTCGACAGGCAGCGAACACCGGGGAGCTGTTTTTT.

Here the CDR3 reads CASGNPPQPQHF. The CDR3, as DNA: TGTGCTAGTGGCAACCCCCCCCAGCCCCAGCATTTT. This rearrangement joins TRBV12-5 to TRBJ1-5; D is unclear. The CDR3 loop spans 12 amino acids. V dropped 6 bases and J dropped 7 bases, with 10 bases sitting between them. Germline assignment: CDR1 LGHNT and CDR2 FRNRAP.

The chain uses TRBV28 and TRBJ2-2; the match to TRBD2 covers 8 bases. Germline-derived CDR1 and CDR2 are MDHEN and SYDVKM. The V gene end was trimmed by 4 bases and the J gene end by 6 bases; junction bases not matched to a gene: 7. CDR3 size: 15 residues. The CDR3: CASSSGTREAGELFF. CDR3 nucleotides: TGTGCCAGCAGTTCCGGGACTAGGGAGGCCGGGGAGCTGTTTTTT. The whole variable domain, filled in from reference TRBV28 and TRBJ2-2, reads DVKVTQSSRYLVKRTGEKVFLECVQDMDHENMFWYRQDPGLGLRLIYFSYDVKMKEKGDIPEGYSVSREKKERFSLILESASTNQTSMYLCASSSGTREAGELFFGEGSRLTVL.

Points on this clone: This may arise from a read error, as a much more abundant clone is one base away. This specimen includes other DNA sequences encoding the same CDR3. CDR3 loop: CASSVHVGQTNTGELFF. In DNA, the CDR3 is TGTGCCAGCAGCGTCCATGTGGGACAAACAAACACCGGGGAGCTGTTTTTT. V gene TRBV7-8 combines with J gene TRBJ2-2, with a tentative D call TRBD1 (6 bases). The V and J ends lost 5 bases and 2 bases respectively, with 18 bases between them. The CDR3 runs to 17 residues. Germline V lookup: CDR1 SGHVS, CDR2 FQNEAQ. The variable domain in full, with the rest retrieved from reference TRBV7-8 and TRBJ2-2, is GAGVSQSPRYKVAKRGQDVALRCDPISGHVSLFWYQQALGQGPEFLTYFQNEAQLDKSGLPSDRFFAERPEGSVSTLKIQRTQQEDSAVYLCASSVHVGQTNTGELFFGEGSRLTVL.

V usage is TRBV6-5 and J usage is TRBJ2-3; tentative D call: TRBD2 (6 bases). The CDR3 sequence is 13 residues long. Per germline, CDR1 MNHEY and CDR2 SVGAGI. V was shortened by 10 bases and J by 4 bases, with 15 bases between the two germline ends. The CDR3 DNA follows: TGTGCCACCGGGGCTTCTAGCGCAGATACGCAGTATTTT. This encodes CATGASSADTQYF.